This T cell receptor beta chain was profiled in a study of blood T cell repertoires in COVID-19 (dated by TCRdb to about 2020). About the study as a whole: Samples covering the acute and convalescent phases of COVID-19 were provided by collaborators in the United States, Italy and Spain. Deeply sampled blood TCRbeta repertoires from subjects exposed to, actively infected with, or recovered from COVID-19 were included in the dataset. The samples were drawn from two sources: the first 160 participants of the ongoing ImmuneRACE study, and some 1,300 subjects contributed by 6 global collaborators. A freely available public database, intended as a resource for researchers studying the immune response to SARS-CoV-2, is where the repertoires were released. The prospective study material was composed of cDNA or gDNA derived from T cells, B-cell-depleted T cells, or PBMCs. Where available, HLA class I and class II types were taken from metadata supplied by the sample provider and were not determined by assay-based typing. The sample metadata nearly always contained a de-identified subject ID, COVID-19 status, age in years and sex. What the study reported, not specific to this receptor: How much clinical and demographic metadata was included differed by source and by participant, and the metadata was provided uncurated.

The immunoSEQ Assay, a bias-controlled multiplex PCR, was used to amplify TCRbeta CDR3 regions from genomic DNA. Per the original workflow: Within the assay, amplification of reference gene primers was used to estimate how many nucleated cells each sample contained. To quantify the absolute abundance of each unique TCRbeta CDR3 rearrangement, sequence reads were collapsed and filtered. For each sample, productive Simpson clonality was calculated as the square root of Simpson's diversity index across productive rearrangements. Drawn from immuneACCESS, this table holds only the in-frame rearrangements with V and J called that TCRdb kept. Clones are partly lost; checked studies trace under half to an unresolved V gene and leave the rest unexplained. D and trimming come from the DNA, and the V and J calls and clone size come from that table. For this sample there are tens of thousands of clones; approximately 82% appear just once. The ten largest clones represent around 5.9% of the sample.

This clone was counted ten times or more. Its recognized antigen is unknown. Base qualities are missing; no much larger clone stands one base away. Whole blood was collected in K2EDTA tubes by collaborating institutions according to the institutions' own protocols. For TCRbeta analysis, collaborators shipped samples as frozen whole blood, isolated PBMCs, or DNA extracted from either of those sample types. The V end gives up 5 bases and the J end 3 bases, leaving 3 bases in the junction not matched to a gene. The CDR3 covers 13 residues, taking in both the cysteine and the phenylalanine. Kept here is only the CDR3 DNA, which spans 39 bases and is read in frame from base 1. Looking up the germline V gene (reference sequence) yields CDR1 LNHDA and CDR2 SQIVND.

Rearrangement joined TRBV19 to TRBJ1-2; 7 bases in the junction line up with TRBD1. Material for sequencing was peripheral blood. The clonotype was recovered from a human donor in a cohort sampled during active or convalescent COVID-19. The nucleotide sequence reads TGTGCCAGTAGTCAAGGACAGGACTATGGCTACACCTTC. This sequence encodes CASSQGQDYGYTF.